This T cell receptor (beta chain) was captured by sequencing in a study of blood T cell repertoires in COVID-19. Germline-derived CDR1 and CDR2 are MNHEY and SVGAGI. J gave up 3 bases and V 4 bases, and 11 bases lay outside the gene matches. The CDR3 loop spans 16 amino acids. Original handling: The authors estimated nucleated cell counts from reference gene primer amplification. Sequenced by immunoSEQ multiplex PCR; TCRdb stores in-frame clones only, minus some. The D gene and trimming were derived from the DNA, and the V and J assignments and clone size from that table. The sample records some 170,000 clones, 82% being singletons.

This rearrangement joins TRBV6-5 to TRBJ2-7; 8 bases match TRBD1. The source material was peripheral blood. This TCR derives from a woman in her seventies with acute or convalescent COVID-19. CDR3 sequence (DNA): TGTGCCAGCAGTTGGGAACCAGGGGGCCCTAACTACGAGCAGTACTTC. Amino acids: CASSWEPGGPNYEQYF.